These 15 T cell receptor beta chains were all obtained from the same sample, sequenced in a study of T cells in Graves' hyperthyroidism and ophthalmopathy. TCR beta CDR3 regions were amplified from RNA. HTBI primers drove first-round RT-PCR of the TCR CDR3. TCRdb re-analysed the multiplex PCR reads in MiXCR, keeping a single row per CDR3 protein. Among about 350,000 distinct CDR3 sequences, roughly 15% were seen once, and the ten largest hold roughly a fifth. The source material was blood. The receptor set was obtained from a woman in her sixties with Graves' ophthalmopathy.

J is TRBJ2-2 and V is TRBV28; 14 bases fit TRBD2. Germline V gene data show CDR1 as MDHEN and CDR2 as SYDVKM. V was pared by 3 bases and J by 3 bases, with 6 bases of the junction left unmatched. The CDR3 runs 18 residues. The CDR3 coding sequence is TGTGCCAGCAGTTTTGAGACTAGCGGGAGGGGGTACACCGGGGAGCTGTTTTTT. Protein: CASSFETSGRGYTGELFF.

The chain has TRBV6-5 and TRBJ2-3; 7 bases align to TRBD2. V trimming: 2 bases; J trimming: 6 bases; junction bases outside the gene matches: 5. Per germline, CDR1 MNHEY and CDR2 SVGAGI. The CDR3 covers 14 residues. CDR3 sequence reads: CASSYREARDTQYF. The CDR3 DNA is TGTGCCAGCAGTTACCGGGAGGCGAGGGATACGCAGTATTTT.

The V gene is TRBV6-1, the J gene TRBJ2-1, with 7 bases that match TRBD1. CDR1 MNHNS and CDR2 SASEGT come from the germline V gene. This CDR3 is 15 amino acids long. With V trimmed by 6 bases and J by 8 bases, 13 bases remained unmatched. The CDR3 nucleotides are TGTGCCAGCAGCCCCGGGACAGACGTGACCTATGAGCAGTTCTTC. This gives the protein CASSPGTDVTYEQFF.

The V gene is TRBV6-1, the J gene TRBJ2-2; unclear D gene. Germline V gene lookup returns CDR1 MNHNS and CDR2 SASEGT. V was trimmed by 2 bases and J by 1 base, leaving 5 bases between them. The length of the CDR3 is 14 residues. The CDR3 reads CASSEKRNTGELFF. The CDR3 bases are TGTGCCAGCAGTGAAAAGCGGAACACCGGGGAGCTGTTTTTT.

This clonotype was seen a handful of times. CDR3 region: CASSRTGQGAFTGELFF. The CDR3 DNA reads TGTGCCAGTAGTAGAACGGGACAGGGGGCATTCACCGGGGAGCTGTTTTTT. J is TRBJ2-2 and V is TRBV19; TRBD1 matches 12 bases. CDR3 length equals 17 residues. J was trimmed by 4 bases and V by 4 bases; bases with no gene match: 7. Germline V gives CDR1 LNHDA, CDR2 SQIVND (reference sequence). The full variable domain, completed using reference TRBV19 and TRBJ2-2, is DGGITQSPKYLFRKEGQNVTLSCEQNLNHDAMYWYRQDPGQGLRLIYYSQIVNDFQKGDIAEGYSVSREKKESFPLTVTSAQKNPTAFYLCASSRTGQGAFTGELFFGEGSRLTVL.

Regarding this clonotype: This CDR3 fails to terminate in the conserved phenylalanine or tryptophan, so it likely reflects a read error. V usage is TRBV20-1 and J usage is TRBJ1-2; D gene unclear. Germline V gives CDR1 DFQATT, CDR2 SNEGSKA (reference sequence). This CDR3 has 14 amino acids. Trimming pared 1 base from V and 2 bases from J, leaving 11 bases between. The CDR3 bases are TGCAGTGCTAGAGCTGGAGGGAGCAACTATGGCTACACCCTC. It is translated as CSARAGGSNYGYTL.

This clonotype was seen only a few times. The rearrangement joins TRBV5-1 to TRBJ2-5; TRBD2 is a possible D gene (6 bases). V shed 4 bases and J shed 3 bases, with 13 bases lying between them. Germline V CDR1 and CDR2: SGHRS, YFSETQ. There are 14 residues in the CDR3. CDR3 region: CASSGGDVEETQYF. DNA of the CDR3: TGCGCCAGCAGCGGAGGGGACGTCGAAGAGACCCAGTACTTC. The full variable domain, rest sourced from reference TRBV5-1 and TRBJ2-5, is KAGVTQTPRYLIKTRGQQVTLSCSPISGHRSVSWYQQTPGQGLQFLFEYFSETQRNKGNFPGRFSGRQFSNSRSEMNVSTLELGDSALYLCASSGGDVEETQYFGPGTRLLVL.

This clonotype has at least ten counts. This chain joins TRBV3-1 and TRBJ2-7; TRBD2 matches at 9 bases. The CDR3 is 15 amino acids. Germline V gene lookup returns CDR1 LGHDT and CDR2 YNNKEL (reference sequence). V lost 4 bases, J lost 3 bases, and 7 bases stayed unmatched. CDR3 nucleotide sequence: TGTGCCAGCAGCCTGGGGCTAGCGGGAATCTACGAGCAGTACTTC. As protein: CASSLGLAGIYEQYF.

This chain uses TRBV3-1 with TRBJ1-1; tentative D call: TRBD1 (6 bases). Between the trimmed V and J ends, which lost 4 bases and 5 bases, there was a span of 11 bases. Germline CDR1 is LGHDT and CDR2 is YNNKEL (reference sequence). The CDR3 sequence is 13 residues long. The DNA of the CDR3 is TGTGCCAGCAGCCCGGCAGGGGTGACTGAAGCTTTCTTT. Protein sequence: CASSPAGVTEAFF.

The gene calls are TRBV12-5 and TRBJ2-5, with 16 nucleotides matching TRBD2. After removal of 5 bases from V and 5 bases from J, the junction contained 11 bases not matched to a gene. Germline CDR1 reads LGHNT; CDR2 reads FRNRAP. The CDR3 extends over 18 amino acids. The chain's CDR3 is CASGTTAGTSGRDETQYF. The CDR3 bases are TGTGCTAGTGGTACCACTGCCGGGACTAGCGGGAGGGATGAGACCCAGTACTTC. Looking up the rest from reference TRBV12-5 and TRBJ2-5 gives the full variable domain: DARVTQTPRHKVTEMGQEVTMRCQPILGHNTVFWYRQTMMQGLELLAYFRNRAPLDDSGMPKDRFSAEMPDATLATLKIQPSEPRDSAVYFCASGTTAGTSGRDETQYFGPGTRLLVL.

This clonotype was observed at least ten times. The CDR3 spells CASSLDRATTYEQYF. The CDR3 DNA reads as TGTGCCAGCAGCCTGGACAGGGCGACTACCTACGAGCAGTACTTC. The rearrangement uses TRBV11-2 and TRBJ2-7; 8 bases are a match to TRBD1. The CDR3 consists of 15 residues. Germline-derived CDR1 and CDR2 are SGHAT and FQNNGV. Losses at the gene ends were 5 bases for V and 2 bases for J; bases not matched to a gene: 8.

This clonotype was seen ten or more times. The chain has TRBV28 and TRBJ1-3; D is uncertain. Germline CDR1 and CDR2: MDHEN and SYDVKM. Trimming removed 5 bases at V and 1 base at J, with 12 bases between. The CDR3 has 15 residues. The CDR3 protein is CASSGGGISGNTIYF. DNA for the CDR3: TGTGCCAGCAGTGGAGGAGGGATATCTGGAAACACCATATATTTT. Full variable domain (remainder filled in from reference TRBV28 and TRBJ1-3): DVKVTQSSRYLVKRTGEKVFLECVQDMDHENMFWYRQDPGLGLRLIYFSYDVKMKEKGDIPEGYSVSREKKERFSLILESASTNQTSMYLCASSGGGISGNTIYFGEGSWLTVV.

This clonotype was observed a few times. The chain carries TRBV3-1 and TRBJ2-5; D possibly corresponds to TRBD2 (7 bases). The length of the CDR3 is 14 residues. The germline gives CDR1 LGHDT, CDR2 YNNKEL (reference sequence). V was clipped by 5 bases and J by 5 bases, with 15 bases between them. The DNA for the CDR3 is TGTGCCAGCAGCGGGGGAGGGGGGCAGGAGACCCAGTACTTC. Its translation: CASSGGGGQETQYF.

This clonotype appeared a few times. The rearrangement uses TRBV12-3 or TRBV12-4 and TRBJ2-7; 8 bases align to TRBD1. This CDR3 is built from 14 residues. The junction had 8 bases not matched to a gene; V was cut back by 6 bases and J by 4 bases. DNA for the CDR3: TGTGCCAGCAGCCCCGCCCGGGACAGGTACGAGCAGTACTTC. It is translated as CASSPARDRYEQYF.

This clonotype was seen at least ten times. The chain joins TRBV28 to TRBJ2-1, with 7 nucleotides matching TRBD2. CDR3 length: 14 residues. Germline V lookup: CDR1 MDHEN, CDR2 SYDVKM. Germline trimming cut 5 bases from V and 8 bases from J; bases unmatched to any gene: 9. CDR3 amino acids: CASSRQGAGDEQFF. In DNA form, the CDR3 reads TGTGCCAGCAGTCGGCAAGGTGCGGGAGATGAGCAGTTCTTC.